This TCR beta chain was identified during a study of Ad26.COV2.S vaccination and SARS-CoV-2 variants. Whole-study findings and limits: Overall T cell responses may have been underestimated by the analyses of TCR breadth and depth.

This CDR3 is 13 amino acids long. CDR1 is MNHEY and CDR2 is SVGAGI in the germline V gene. V shed 6 bases, J shed 8 bases, and the junction held 9 bases outside the gene matches. Libraries were prepared by immunoSEQ multiplex PCR; TCRdb keeps only in-frame clonotypes and omits some of them. Seen here are about 680,000 clones, roughly 90% observed once, and the top ten hold about 1.5%. For this clone: The antigen remains unidentified.

Treatment in this sample: around 19 received Ad26.COV2.S at low or high dose, single or two shots; roughly five received placebo; per-sample allocation not given. The samples date from day 63 after the first vaccine or placebo injection. J is TRBJ1-2 and V is TRBV6-5, with 7 nucleotides matching TRBD1. Material: peripheral blood, obtained in a trial of Ad26.COV2.S vaccine versus placebo. This TCR derives from a person aged 18-60 years who received the Ad26.COV2.S COVID-19 vaccine or a placebo. CDR3 sequence: CASRSLSGGGYTF. The CDR3, as DNA: TGTGCCAGCAGAAGTTTATCAGGGGGGGGCTACACCTTC.